A selection of T cell receptor beta chains follows, all from one sample in a study of graft-versus-host responses after intestinal transplantation. Using immunoSEQ multiplex PCR, the repertoire was profiled, and TCRdb retains in-frame clones only, with some absent. The table records 100,000 to 120,000 clones, over 85% of them present only once. For these receptors, no antigen is known. The sequencing used unstimulated CD8+ T cells sorted from spleen or lymph node cells, collected before intestinal transplant. All receptors come from a human donor who received an intestinal transplant. Each CDR3 is given with its conserved first and last residue. D genes are given only for firm matches. Where a row states a size, it is once, few, many or the class of an expanded clone; other rows omit it.

TRBJ2-1 TRBV28 - - TGTGCCAGCTCCTACAATGAGCAGTTCTTC CASSYNEQFF
TRBJ2-7 TRBV27 - - TGTGCCAGCAGTTTTGGTTTGGGTACCTCCTACGAGCAGTACTTC CASSFGLGTSYEQYF
TRBJ2-5 TRBV5-1 once TRBD2 TGCGCCAGCAGCCCGATGAGCGGGGGGAGGGAGACCCAGTACTTC CASSPMSGGRETQYF
TRBJ2-6 TRBV12-5 - TRBD1 TGTGCTAGTGGTTTGGCCCGGGACAGGGGAGGAGCTGGGGCCAACGTCCTGACTTTC CASGLARDRGGAGANVLTF
TRBJ2-7 TRBV28 - TRBD1 TGTGCCAGCAGTTTGGCCAGGGGGCACACCTACGAGCAGTACTTC CASSLARGHTYEQYF
TRBJ1-3 TRBV19 few - TGTGCCAGCTCGCTGCTTTCCTCTGGAAACACCATATATTTT CASSLLSSGNTIYF
TRBJ2-7 TRBV29-1 - TRBD1 TGCAGCGTCAGGACAGGGCTCACCTACGAGCAGTACTTC CSVRTGLTYEQYF
TRBJ2-4 TRBV5-4 - - TGTGCCAGCAGTCTAGGGGATGAGGGAAACATTCAGTACTTC CASSLGDEGNIQYF
TRBJ1-1 TRBV2 - - TGTGCCAGCAGTGAAGTTAGGCTCTACACTGAAGCTTTCTTT CASSEVRLYTEAFF
TRBJ2-5 TRBV11-1 - - TGTGCCAGCAGCTTAGCAGGGGTCGGAGAGACCCAGTACTTC CASSLAGVGETQYF
TRBJ1-1 TRBV5-4 - - TGTGCCAGCAGCTGGACTTTGGACGGTAAAGCTTTCTTT CASSWTLDGKAFF
TRBJ1-1 TRBV27 - - TGTGCCAGCAGTGACTATGGGGTCACTGAAGCTTTCTTT CASSDYGVTEAFF
TRBJ2-7 TRBV28 - - TGTGCCAGCAGTTTCGGCGAGACAGGAAAGTTCACCTACGAGCAGTACTTC CASSFGETGKFTYEQYF
TRBJ2-7 TRBV28 - - TGTGCCAGCAGTTTTAGGGACCCCTACGAGCAGTACTTC CASSFRDPYEQYF
TRBJ1-5 TRBV30 - - TGTGCCTGGAGTTTGTGGGCTTCAGGGCAGCCCCAGCATTTT CAWSLWASGQPQHF
TRBJ2-1 TRBV27 - TRBD1 TGTGCCAGCAGTCATGACAGGGTTTGGGATGAGCAGTTCTTC CASSHDRVWDEQFF
TRBJ1-5 TRBV28 - - TGTGCCAGCAGACCCGGGGCCGCGGAATGGAATCAGCCCCAGCATTTT CASRPGAAEWNQPQHF
TRBJ2-1 TRBV9 - - TGTGCCAGCAGCGCTAGTTGGAGCTCCTACAATGAGCAGTTCTTC CASSASWSSYNEQFF
TRBJ1-1 TRBV7-9 - - TGTGCCAGCAGCTTGGGGGGGGTGAACACTGAAGCTTTCTTT CASSLGGVNTEAFF
TRBJ2-5 TRBV14 - TRBD2 TGTGCCAGCAGCCAAGAAGTAGCGGGAGGCCAAGAGACCCAGTACTTC CASSQEVAGGQETQYF
TRBJ2-2 TRBV13 - TRBD2 TGTGCCAGCAATAGGGCTAGCGGGAGAGCCGGGACCGGGGAGCTGTTTTTT CASNRASGRAGTGELFF
TRBJ2-7 TRBV11-2 - - TGTGCCAGCAGTACCAGGGGTGACGAGCAGTACTTC CASSTRGDEQYF
TRBJ2-1 TRBV9 - TRBD2 TGTGCCAGCAGCGTGGATATAGCGGGAGGGCGCAATGAGCAGTTCTTC CASSVDIAGGRNEQFF
TRBJ1-2 TRBV6-5 - - TGTGCCAGCAGTTATTCGAGGGTGTCTCCCTATGGCTACACCTTC CASSYSRVSPYGYTF